Listed below are T cell receptor beta chains from one sample, sequenced in a study of OX40 agonist ivuxolimab in advanced cancers. Repertoires were generated with immunoSEQ multiplex PCR, while TCRdb's copy carries only in-frame clones and drops some. The table lists about 120,000 clones, about 94% of them singletons. The material was CD4+ or CD8+ T cells sorted from blood, obtained in a trial of the OX40 agonist ivuxolimab. Receptor source: an adult with an advanced solid tumor such as melanoma, head and neck, liver or kidney cancer. Both conserved end residues are part of each CDR3. A D gene is named only where the DNA matches it firmly. Size values are once, few and many counts, or a class for expanded clones, and some rows have none.

clone_size | d_call | cdr3_length | j_call | v_call | cdr3_nt | cdr3_aa
NA | TRBD2 | 16 | TRBJ2-3 | TRBV7-2 | TGTGCCAGCAGCTCGGGACTAGCGGGAGGGCTTGATACGCAGTATTTT | CASSSGLAGGLDTQYF
NA | TRBD2 | 15 | TRBJ2-2 | TRBV15 | TGTGCCACCAGCAGCGGGACTAGCGGCGCGGGGGAGCTGTTTTTT | CATSSGTSGAGELFF
NA | TRBD1 | 13 | TRBJ1-1 | TRBV5-1 | TGCGCCAGCAGCTCCCGGGACAGGGGAAAAGCTTTCTTT | CASSSRDRGKAFF
NA | NA | 13 | TRBJ2-3 | TRBV7-3 | TGTGCCAGCAGTTCGAAATACACAGATACGCAGTATTTT | CASSSKYTDTQYF
NA | NA | 14 | TRBJ2-2 | TRBV5-6 | TGTGCCAGCAGCTTGGGCGGAACCGTCGGGGAGCTGTTTTTT | CASSLGGTVGELFF
NA | NA | 14 | TRBJ1-4 | TRBV27 | TGTGCCAGCAGCCTACAGGGAGGTGGTGAAAAACTGTTTTTT | CASSLQGGGEKLFF
NA | NA | 14 | TRBJ2-1 | TRBV7-9 | TGTGCCAGCAGCTTTAGTAGCATCGGCGATGAGCAGTTCTTC | CASSFSSIGDEQFF
NA | NA | 14 | TRBJ1-3 | TRBV28 | TGTGCCAGCAGTTTTGGGGGCTCTGGAAACACCATATATTTT | CASSFGGSGNTIYF
few | NA | 17 | TRBJ1-4 | TRBV18 | TGTGCCAGCTCACCGGTCGGAGATTTTGCAACTAATGAAAAACTGTTTTTT | CASSPVGDFATNEKLFF
NA | TRBD2 | 14 | TRBJ2-3 | TRBV5-1 | TGCGCCAGCCGGACTAGCGGCGTGTCGGATACGCAGTATTTT | CASRTSGVSDTQYF
NA | TRBD1 | 15 | TRBJ1-2 | TRBV19 | TGTGCCAGTATTCCGACAGGGATTGCTAACTATGGCTACACCTTC | CASIPTGIANYGYTF
NA | NA | 15 | TRBJ2-7 | TRBV5-6 | TGTGCCAGCAGCTTACTGGAGAGCGGTTTCTACGAGCAGTACTTC | CASSLLESGFYEQYF
NA | NA | 16 | TRBJ2-3 | TRBV7-3 | TGTGCCAGCAGCTTAGGCGTGGCTAGCGCGACAGATACGCAGTATTTT | CASSLGVASATDTQYF
NA | TRBD1 | 13 | TRBJ1-1 | TRBV19 | TGTGCCAGTAGTACTACAGGGGGCACTGAAGCTTTCTTT | CASSTTGGTEAFF
NA | TRBD1 | 15 | TRBJ1-5 | TRBV19 | TGTGCCAGTATAAACCCCGGGACAGCGTCTCAGCCCCAGCATTTT | CASINPGTASQPQHF
NA | NA | 14 | TRBJ2-2 | TRBV5-1 | TGCGCCAGCACTTTGTCGACCTTAGCCGGGGAGCTGTTTTTT | CASTLSTLAGELFF
NA | NA | 11 | TRBJ1-2 | TRBV6-5 | TGTGCCAGCGGCACAGGGTATGGCTACACCTTC | CASGTGYGYTF
NA | NA | 17 | TRBJ2-7 | TRBV11-2 | TGTGCCAGCAGCTCCCCCCCAGGGGAGAAGTGGTCGTACGAGCAGTACTTC | CASSSPPGEKWSYEQYF
NA | TRBD1 | 15 | TRBJ1-1 | TRBV19 | TGTGCCAGTAGTCGCCCAGGGGGCGCCGGCACTGAAGCTTTCTTT | CASSRPGGAGTEAFF
NA | TRBD2 | 16 | TRBJ2-2 | TRBV7-2 | TGTGCCAGCAGCCAAAGAATAGCGGGGAACACCGGGGAGCTGTTTTTT | CASSQRIAGNTGELFF
NA | TRBD1 | 15 | TRBJ2-2 | TRBV2 | TGTGCCAGCAAGAGACAGGGGGAGCACACCGGGGAGCTGTTTTTT | CASKRQGEHTGELFF
NA | NA | 13 | TRBJ1-2 | TRBV10-3 | TGTGCCATCAGTGAAAACAGTCTCTATGGCTACACCTTC | CAISENSLYGYTF
once | TRBD2 | 15 | TRBJ2-1 | TRBV27 | TGTGCCAGCAGTTTCGTGCGGGAGGGCCTTGGTGAGCAGTTCTTC | CASSFVREGLGEQFF
NA | NA | 17 | TRBJ1-6 | TRBV27 | TGTGCCAGCAGTCAAGACAGGACCTCCCGGAACAATTCACCCCTCCACTTT | CASSQDRTSRNNSPLHF
NA | NA | 15 | TRBJ1-5 | TRBV12-5 | TGTGCTAGTGGTCTGGAAGGGTTATTCAATCAGCCCCAGCATTTT | CASGLEGLFNQPQHF
NA | NA | 16 | TRBJ2-4 | TRBV11-2 | TGTGCCAGCAGCTTAGGTGGACATGTAGCCAAAAACATTCAGTACTTC | CASSLGGHVAKNIQYF
NA | NA | 11 | TRBJ2-2 | TRBV19 | TGTGCCAGTAGTAGAGGCGGGGAGCTGTTTTTT | CASSRGGELFF
NA | NA | 14 | TRBJ2-7 | TRBV4-2 | TGTGCCAGCCGCCCACTGGACACTGCCTACGAGCAGTACTTC | CASRPLDTAYEQYF
NA | TRBD1 | 13 | TRBJ1-2 | TRBV19 | TGTGCCAGTAGAGGACAGGGATCCTATGGCTACACCTTC | CASRGQGSYGYTF
NA | TRBD2 | 16 | TRBJ2-1 | TRBV12-5 | TGTGCTAGTGGTTTGGTACTTAGCGGGGGTAACAATGAGCAGTTCTTC | CASGLVLSGGNNEQFF
NA | NA | 14 | TRBJ2-2 | TRBV5-1 | TGCGCCAGCAGCTTGGCATCGGGGTCCGGGGAGCTGTTTTTT | CASSLASGSGELFF
NA | NA | 14 | TRBJ1-5 | TRBV4-1 | TGCGCCAGCAGCCAAGTCAATAGCAATCAGCCCCAGCATTTT | CASSQVNSNQPQHF
NA | TRBD2 | 15 | TRBJ2-3 | TRBV11-3 | TGTGCCAGCAGCAAAAGGGACTATCACACAGATACGCAGTATTTT | CASSKRDYHTDTQYF
NA | TRBD1 | 16 | TRBJ2-1 | TRBV18 | TGTGCCAGCTCACCACAGGGACAGGGGCCCTACAATGAGCAGTTCTTC | CASSPQGQGPYNEQFF